One and the same sample provided the 24 T cell receptor beta chains below, sequenced in a study of T cell responses to AZD1222 COVID-19 vaccine. This table comes from immunoSEQ multiplex PCR, and its TCRdb copy is limited to in-frame clones, with some not included. Among approximately 120,000 clones listed, around 85% were seen once. The sequences come from peripheral blood, collected 28 days after the second AZD1222 dose. Receptors were obtained from an adult who received the AZD1222 COVID-19 vaccine.

The CDR3 is CASSSFQGRSTGELFF. CDR3 DNA: TGTGCCAGCAGCTCATTCCAGGGGAGGAGCACCGGGGAGCTGTTTTTT. The chain has TRBV7-2 and TRBJ2-2, with D possibly being TRBD1 or TRBD2 (6 bases each). Per the germline V gene, CDR1 is SGHTA and CDR2 is FQGNSA. This CDR3 spans 16 amino acids. Trimming stripped 4 bases from V and 4 bases from J, with 16 bases between.

V usage is TRBV11-1 and J usage is TRBJ1-6; a possible D gene is TRBD1 (5 bases). Germline V gene sequence: CDR1 SGHAT, CDR2 FQDESV (reference sequence). Deletions cut 5 bases from V and 9 bases from J, with 11 bases between. The CDR3 is made up of 13 amino acids. The CDR3 sequence is CASSPLGGSPLHF. CDR3 DNA: TGTGCCAGCAGCCCTCTGGGGGGTTCACCCCTCCACTTT.

This chain joins TRBV11-1 and TRBJ1-2; a weak D match, TRBD1 (5 bases). Looked up from germline, CDR1 is SGHAT and CDR2 is FQDESV (reference sequence). Deletions cut 6 bases from V and 6 bases from J, with 14 bases between. The CDR3 extends over 13 amino acids. Here the CDR3 reads CASSPAQGDGYTF. In DNA, the CDR3 is TGTGCCAGCAGTCCCGCCCAGGGCGATGGCTACACCTTC.

The V and J genes are TRBV7-2 and TRBJ2-7, with no clear D. The CDR3 has 12 amino acids. V was pared by 4 bases and J by 4 bases, with 8 bases between. CDR1 is SGHTA and CDR2 is FQGNSA in the germline V gene. This CDR3 reads CASSSDGYEQYF. DNA for the CDR3: TGTGCCAGCAGCTCCGACGGTTACGAGCAGTACTTC. Together with reference TRBV7-2 and TRBJ2-7, the CDR3 gives the full variable domain: GAGVSQSPSNKVTEKGKDVELRCDPISGHTALYWYRQSLGQGLEFLIYFQGNSAPDKSGLPSDRFSAERTGGSVSTLTIQRTQQEDSAVYLCASSSDGYEQYFGPGTRLTVT.

The chain combines TRBV6-5 with TRBJ2-7, with 8 bases lining up with TRBD1. The trim removed 4 bases at V and 3 bases at J, leaving 5 bases unmatched. From germline, CDR1 is MNHEY and CDR2 SVGAGI. The CDR3 has 14 amino acids. The CDR3 DNA reads as TGTGCCAGCAGTTGGACAGGGTCTGGCTACGAGCAGTACTTC. It translates to CASSWTGSGYEQYF.

In DNA form, the CDR3 reads TGTGCCAGCAGCCAAGGGAGGGGCGACACCGGGGAGCTGTTTTTT. It encodes CASSQGRGDTGELFF. This chain joins TRBV3-1 (or the pseudogene TRBV3-2) and TRBJ2-2, with D possibly being TRBD2 (6 bases). Trimming took off 1 base at V and 3 bases at J, with 9 bases between the two ends. Germline lookup yields CDR1 LGHDT and CDR2 YNNKEL (reference sequence). There are 15 residues in the CDR3.

CDR3 in amino acids: CASSGTEQFF. In DNA, the CDR3 is TGTGCCAGCAGTGGGACGGAGCAGTTCTTC. The chain links TRBV28 to TRBJ2-1; D is tentatively TRBD1 or TRBD2 (5 bases each). CDR3 size: 10 residues. Trimming cost V 5 bases and J 10 bases, with 6 bases left between them. Germline loops: CDR1 MDHEN, CDR2 SYDVKM.

This clone has a handful of counts. The J gene is TRBJ1-3, the V gene TRBV3-1 (or the pseudogene TRBV3-2), with D unresolved. CDR3 length equals 12 residues. Germline values: CDR1 LGHDT, CDR2 YNNKEL (reference sequence). V was cut by 0 bases and J by 11 bases, with 8 bases left in between. This CDR3 is CASSQDTRAIYF. DNA of the CDR3: TGTGCCAGCAGCCAAGATACCCGGGCCATATATTTT.

The genes are TRBV28 and TRBJ2-3; TRBD1 matches at 7 bases. Trimming took 7 bases from V and 0 from J; bases not matched to a gene: 10. Germline CDR1 MDHEN, CDR2 SYDVKM. This CDR3 contains 16 residues. The CDR3 DNA follows: TGTGCCAGCACCCTAGGGGGCTCCCAGAGCACAGATACGCAGTATTTT. Translation gives CASTLGGSQSTDTQYF. Based on the CDR3 plus reference TRBV28 and TRBJ2-3, the full variable domain is DVKVTQSSRYLVKRTGEKVFLECVQDMDHENMFWYRQDPGLGLRLIYFSYDVKMKEKGDIPEGYSVSREKKERFSLILESASTNQTSMYLCASTLGGSQSTDTQYFGPGTRLTVL.

The chain recombines TRBV7-2 with TRBJ2-5; no clear D gene. The CDR3 has 14 residues. The germline CDR1 and CDR2 sequences are SGHTA and FQGNSA. The ends were cut back, 5 bases at V and 5 bases at J, with 15 bases in the middle. CDR3 nucleotides: TGTGCCAGCAGCCCAGCCGCGAATACGGAGACCCAGTACTTC. Translated: CASSPAANTETQYF.

The rearrangement uses TRBV3-1 (or the pseudogene TRBV3-2) and TRBJ1-2, with 7 bases matching TRBD1. The germline V gene encodes CDR1 LGHDT and CDR2 YNNKEL (reference sequence). The CDR3 runs 15 residues. V lost 1 base to trimming and J lost 3 bases; unmatched junction nucleotides: 5. CDR3 amino acids: CASSQGRGHDYGYTF. The CDR3 nucleotides read TGTGCCAGCAGCCAAGGAAGGGGGCACGACTATGGCTACACCTTC.

The genes are TRBV5-6 and TRBJ1-2; no reliable D call. V was pared by 1 base and J by 3 bases, with 10 bases between. The V gene's germline CDR1 is SGHDT and CDR2 YYEEEE. This CDR3 has 14 residues. The CDR3: CASSLLSVDYGYTF. The CDR3 nucleotides read TGTGCCAGCAGCTTGTTGTCGGTGGACTATGGCTACACCTTC.

This clone was counted a few times. The rearrangement joins TRBV7-9 to TRBJ2-1; 11 nucleotides match TRBD1. The V gene end was trimmed by 5 bases and the J gene end by 6 bases; junction bases not matched to a gene: 6. CDR1 SEHNR and CDR2 FQNEAQ come from the germline V gene (reference sequence). CDR3 length equals 15 residues. CDR3 region: CASSAGQGASNEQFF. The CDR3 DNA is TGTGCCAGCAGCGCCGGACAGGGGGCCTCCAATGAGCAGTTCTTC.

This clone was counted many times. J is TRBJ1-6 and V is TRBV6-5, with D possibly being TRBD1 (5 bases). The germline V gene encodes CDR1 MNHEY and CDR2 SVGAGI. With 0 bases removed from V and 15 bases from J, the gap between germline ends came to 18 bases. This CDR3 region has 15 residues. The DNA for the CDR3 is TGTGCCAGCAGTTACTCGAGGTCGTCAGGGCAAGGCCTCCACTTT. As protein: CASSYSRSSGQGLHF.

The V and J genes are TRBV6-1 and TRBJ2-5; 7 bases are shared with TRBD1. The trim removed 1 base at V and 2 bases at J, leaving 10 bases unmatched. Per germline, CDR1 MNHNS and CDR2 SASEGT. The CDR3 totals 17 residues. In DNA, the CDR3 is TGTGCCAGCAGTGAAGGGGTAGGGGGCCCTGGGCAAGAGACCCAGTACTTC. This codes for CASSEGVGGPGQETQYF.

CDR3 in amino acids: CASSYGSQGASYEQYF. Written as DNA, the CDR3 is TGTGCCAGCAGTTACGGCTCACAGGGGGCCTCCTACGAGCAGTACTTC. The V gene is TRBV6-5, the J gene TRBJ2-7; TRBD1 agrees at 9 bases. CDR1 and CDR2 (germline): MNHEY, SVGAGI. V was clipped by 2 bases and J by 0 bases; unmatched bases: 5. The CDR3 is 16 residues long.

The rearrangement uses TRBV12-3 or TRBV12-4 and TRBJ1-2, with D perhaps TRBD1 (6 bases). The CDR3 spans 13 residues. V lost 1 base and J 4 bases, leaving 7 bases between the germline ends. This chain's CDR3 is CASSLEGGYGYTF. DNA of the CDR3: TGTGCCAGCAGTTTAGAGGGGGGCTATGGCTACACCTTC.

The gene calls are TRBV7-7 and TRBJ2-5, with D hard to call. V lost 1 base to trimming and J lost 1 base, with 7 bases between them. CDR3 size: 14 residues. Germline V gene lookup returns CDR1 SSHAT and CDR2 FNYEAQ (reference sequence). In DNA form, the CDR3 reads TGTGCCAGCAGCTTAGGCCAGAGCCAAGAGACCCAGTACTTC. Its protein product is CASSLGQSQETQYF.

This clone has just a few counts. The CDR3 sequence is CASSRVEGYGYTF. The CDR3 bases are TGTGCCAGCAGCAGGGTGGAGGGCTATGGCTACACCTTC. The chain joins TRBV5-4 to TRBJ1-2, with unresolved D. Looked up from germline, CDR1 is SGHNT and CDR2 is YYREEE (reference sequence). The V end was cut by 4 bases, the J end by 4 bases, with 11 bases between. The CDR3 loop spans 13 amino acids.

In its sample, this clone ranks as medium-sized (0.01 to 0.1%). The DNA for the CDR3 is TGTGCCAGCTGCTGGGGGCATGGGGACGAGCAGTACTTC. This gives the protein CASCWGHGDEQYF. The V call is TRBV7-8, the J call TRBJ2-7; D is possibly TRBD1 (6 bases). The germline V gene has CDR1 SGHVS and CDR2 FQNEAQ. There are 13 residues in the CDR3. Trimming stripped 8 bases from V and 5 bases from J, with 16 bases between.

V is TRBV28 and J is TRBJ2-2; possibly TRBD1 for D (6 bases). V was trimmed by 6 bases and J by 3 bases, leaving 14 bases between them. Per germline, CDR1 MDHEN and CDR2 SYDVKM. The CDR3 consists of 15 residues. The CDR3 region is CASSTWTVDTGELFF. CDR3 sequence (DNA): TGTGCCAGCAGCACCTGGACAGTGGACACCGGGGAGCTGTTTTTT.

The chain recombines TRBV2 with TRBJ1-1; 10 bases are shared with TRBD1. The germline gives CDR1 SNHLY, CDR2 FYNNEI. Unmatched junction bases numbered 6, after V lost 7 bases and J lost 4 bases. The CDR3 has 14 residues. This CDR3 reads CASTGQGGTTEAFF. The CDR3 DNA reads TGTGCCAGCACCGGACAGGGGGGCACCACTGAAGCTTTCTTT.

This chain joins TRBV9 and TRBJ1-2; the D gene is possibly TRBD1 (6 bases). There are 14 residues in the CDR3. The germline gives CDR1 SGDLS, CDR2 YYNGEE. The germline V and J ends were trimmed by 4 bases and 5 bases, with 15 bases remaining between them. The DNA of the CDR3 is TGTGCCAGCAGCCAGGGATCGGACAGATATGGCTACACCTTC. Encoded protein: CASSQGSDRYGYTF.

The chain combines TRBV5-1 with TRBJ2-1; 10 bases agree with TRBD2. CDR3 length equals 17 residues. J was trimmed by 2 bases and V by 4 bases; bases with no gene match: 9. Germline lookup yields CDR1 SGHRS and CDR2 YFSETQ. The CDR3 nucleotides are TGCGCCAGCAGCCCGACCGGGACTAGCGAGCCCTACAATGAGCAGTTCTTC. Translating gives CASSPTGTSEPYNEQFF.